A selection of T cell receptor beta chains follows, all from one sample in a study of T cells in localized non-small cell lung cancer. Produced via immunoSEQ multiplex PCR; TCRdb's table is partial and in-frame only. The sample lists about 23,000 clones, about 90% occurring once. The sample in question was peripheral blood, obtained before any cancer treatment. The receptors originated from a woman between 35 and 75 years old with stage I lung adenocarcinoma. The CDR3 runs from the conserved cysteine through the conserved F or W. Each record gives: V gene, CDR3 length, J gene, D gene, clone size, CDR3 DNA, CDR3 protein. D genes are given only for firm matches. The listing skips clone size in some rows; elsewhere it reads once, few, many or a size class.

V gene: TRBV5-1
CDR3 length: 17
J gene: TRBJ1-1
D gene: TRBD1
clone size: -
CDR3 DNA: TGCGCCAGCAGCCCGGGACAGGGCGCACTCATGAACACTGAAGCTTTCTTT
CDR3 protein: CASSPGQGALMNTEAFF

V gene: TRBV18
CDR3 length: 18
J gene: TRBJ2-6
D gene: TRBD2
clone size: -
CDR3 DNA: TGTGCCAGCTCACCAATCGCTAGCGGGGGTGCTGGGGCCAACGTCCTGACTTTC
CDR3 protein: CASSPIASGGAGANVLTF

V gene: TRBV9
CDR3 length: 15
J gene: TRBJ2-3
D gene: -
clone size: once
CDR3 DNA: TGTGCCAGCAGCGTAGATCCGGGGGAGCCAGATACGCAGTATTTT
CDR3 protein: CASSVDPGEPDTQYF

V gene: TRBV7-9
CDR3 length: 12
J gene: TRBJ1-3
D gene: -
clone size: -
CDR3 DNA: TGTGCCAGCCAGTCCTCTGGAAACACCATATATTTT
CDR3 protein: CASQSSGNTIYF

V gene: TRBV11-2
CDR3 length: 15
J gene: TRBJ1-2
D gene: -
clone size: -
CDR3 DNA: TGTGCCAGCAGCTTAGAACCTTCAGGGAGAAATGGCTACACCTTC
CDR3 protein: CASSLEPSGRNGYTF

V gene: TRBV4-1
CDR3 length: 16
J gene: TRBJ1-4
D gene: -
clone size: once
CDR3 DNA: TGCGCCAGCAGCCAAGATCAATCAGGAACTAATGAAAAACTGTTTTTT
CDR3 protein: CASSQDQSGTNEKLFF

V gene: TRBV19
CDR3 length: 14
J gene: TRBJ1-5
D gene: TRBD1
clone size: -
CDR3 DNA: TGTGCCAGTAGTAAACAGGGGGGCAATCAGCCCCAGCATTTT
CDR3 protein: CASSKQGGNQPQHF

V gene: TRBV4-1
CDR3 length: 15
J gene: TRBJ2-5
D gene: -
clone size: few
CDR3 DNA: TGCGCCAGCAGCCAAGAAGGAAGGGTAACGGAGACCCAGTACTTC
CDR3 protein: CASSQEGRVTETQYF

V gene: TRBV13
CDR3 length: 15
J gene: TRBJ1-3
D gene: TRBD1
clone size: -
CDR3 DNA: TGTGCCAGCAGCTTTGGGACAGTATCTGGAAACACCATATATTTT
CDR3 protein: CASSFGTVSGNTIYF

V gene: TRBV7-3
CDR3 length: 13
J gene: TRBJ1-2
D gene: -
clone size: once
CDR3 DNA: TGTGCCAGCAGCTTATCAACAGACTATGGCTACACCTTC
CDR3 protein: CASSLSTDYGYTF

V gene: TRBV10-2
CDR3 length: 14
J gene: TRBJ1-6
D gene: -
clone size: few
CDR3 DNA: TGCGCCAGCAGTGAAGGACTCTATAATTCACCCCTCCACTTT
CDR3 protein: CASSEGLYNSPLHF

V gene: TRBV6-5
CDR3 length: 12
J gene: TRBJ1-1
D gene: -
clone size: -
CDR3 DNA: TGTGCCAGCAGTTACTCGAACACTGAAGCTTTCTTT
CDR3 protein: CASSYSNTEAFF

V gene: TRBV19
CDR3 length: 17
J gene: TRBJ1-2
D gene: -
clone size: -
CDR3 DNA: TGTGCCAGTAGTATCCCGAGGGCAGGGGTTGATCACTATGGCTACACCTTC
CDR3 protein: CASSIPRAGVDHYGYTF

V gene: TRBV18
CDR3 length: 13
J gene: TRBJ2-5
D gene: -
clone size: -
CDR3 DNA: TGTGCCAGCTCACGGGGGGTACAAGAGACCCAGTACTTC
CDR3 protein: CASSRGVQETQYF

V gene: TRBV15
CDR3 length: 13
J gene: TRBJ2-1
D gene: -
clone size: -
CDR3 DNA: TGTGCCACCAGCAGTGAAGGGTACAATGAGCAGTTCTTC
CDR3 protein: CATSSEGYNEQFF

V gene: TRBV6-6
CDR3 length: 13
J gene: TRBJ1-6
D gene: -
clone size: -
CDR3 DNA: TGTGCCAGCAGTAGAGACAGATCTTCACCCCTCCACTTT
CDR3 protein: CASSRDRSSPLHF

V gene: TRBV15
CDR3 length: 14
J gene: TRBJ2-2
D gene: -
clone size: once
CDR3 DNA: TGTGCCACCAGCAGACTGCGGGCAGGAGGGGAGCTGTTTTTT
CDR3 protein: CATSRLRAGGELFF

V gene: TRBV19
CDR3 length: 16
J gene: TRBJ1-5
D gene: -
clone size: -
CDR3 DNA: TGTGCCAGTAGTATATTGGCATCCGGGGGGCTACAAACCCAGCATTTT
CDR3 protein: CASSILASGGLQTQHF

V gene: TRBV6-5
CDR3 length: 12
J gene: TRBJ2-3
D gene: -
clone size: -
CDR3 DNA: TGTGCCAGCAAAGGGGGGCCAGATACGCAGTATTTT
CDR3 protein: CASKGGPDTQYF

V gene: TRBV6-5
CDR3 length: 13
J gene: TRBJ1-2
D gene: -
clone size: -
CDR3 DNA: TGTGCCAGCAGTTACGGTCCTGCCGGAGGCTACACCTTC
CDR3 protein: CASSYGPAGGYTF

V gene: TRBV15
CDR3 length: 21
J gene: TRBJ2-1
D gene: -
clone size: -
CDR3 DNA: TGTGCCACCAGCAGAAATAGGGGAAGCGGGCGGAGGGGGAGCTCCTACAATGAGCAGTTCTTC
CDR3 protein: CATSRNRGSGRRGSSYNEQFF

V gene: TRBV5-6
CDR3 length: 11
J gene: TRBJ2-7
D gene: -
clone size: -
CDR3 DNA: TGTGCCAGCAGCTTGGCCAACGAGCAGTACTTC
CDR3 protein: CASSLANEQYF

V gene: TRBV14
CDR3 length: 14
J gene: TRBJ1-6
D gene: -
clone size: -
CDR3 DNA: TGTGCCAGCAGCCCCAGGACCTATAATTCACCCCTCCACTTT
CDR3 protein: CASSPRTYNSPLHF

V gene: TRBV7-2
CDR3 length: 14
J gene: TRBJ2-5
D gene: -
clone size: -
CDR3 DNA: TGTGCCAGCAGCTTAAGTCCTTCGGGAGAGACCCAGTACTTC
CDR3 protein: CASSLSPSGETQYF

V gene: TRBV7-6
CDR3 length: 15
J gene: TRBJ1-1
D gene: TRBD1
clone size: -
CDR3 DNA: TGTGCCAGCAGCGGAGGACAGGGGGCCGTCACTGAAGCTTTCTTT
CDR3 protein: CASSGGQGAVTEAFF

V gene: TRBV30
CDR3 length: 15
J gene: TRBJ1-6
D gene: -
clone size: -
CDR3 DNA: TGTGCCTGGAGTTTCGGGAAGAGCTATAATTCACCCCTCCACTTT
CDR3 protein: CAWSFGKSYNSPLHF

V gene: TRBV7-2
CDR3 length: 17
J gene: TRBJ2-2
D gene: -
clone size: -
CDR3 DNA: TGTGCCAGCAGCTTAGGACGGGGGGCCGCGAACACCGGGGAGCTGTTTTTT
CDR3 protein: CASSLGRGAANTGELFF

V gene: TRBV6-6
CDR3 length: 15
J gene: TRBJ2-5
D gene: -
clone size: once
CDR3 DNA: TGTGCCAGCAGTTACTTCATAGGGGAGTCGGAGACCCAGTACTTC
CDR3 protein: CASSYFIGESETQYF

V gene: TRBV6-1
CDR3 length: 12
J gene: TRBJ1-2
D gene: -
clone size: -
CDR3 DNA: TGTGCCAGCAGTAACAGGGAGGATGGCTACACCTTC
CDR3 protein: CASSNREDGYTF

V gene: TRBV12-2
CDR3 length: 17
J gene: TRBJ1-2
D gene: -
clone size: -
CDR3 DNA: TGTGCAAGTCGCTTAGCGCAGGTATCCCTTAGATTCTATGGCTACACCTTC
CDR3 protein: CASRLAQVSLRFYGYTF

V gene: TRBV30
CDR3 length: 13
J gene: TRBJ2-1
D gene: -
clone size: once
CDR3 DNA: TGTGCCTGGAGTGCCCCCCCTGGGAATGAGCAGTTCTTC
CDR3 protein: CAWSAPPGNEQFF

V gene: TRBV4-2
CDR3 length: 13
J gene: TRBJ2-4
D gene: -
clone size: -
CDR3 DNA: TGTGCCAGCAGCCAAGTGGCCGGGCACATTCAGTACTTC
CDR3 protein: CASSQVAGHIQYF

V gene: TRBV9
CDR3 length: 15
J gene: TRBJ2-2
D gene: -
clone size: -
CDR3 DNA: TGTGCCAGCAGCGTAGGGACGGTTAACACCGGGGAGCTGTTTTTT
CDR3 protein: CASSVGTVNTGELFF

V gene: TRBV5-5
CDR3 length: 15
J gene: TRBJ2-1
D gene: -
clone size: -
CDR3 DNA: TGTGCCAGCAGCTTAGACTGGCCGACCTACAATGAGCAGTTCTTC
CDR3 protein: CASSLDWPTYNEQFF

V gene: TRBV5-1
CDR3 length: 14
J gene: TRBJ1-3
D gene: TRBD1
clone size: -
CDR3 DNA: TGCGCCAGCAGCAAGACAGGGACTGGAAACACCATATATTTT
CDR3 protein: CASSKTGTGNTIYF

V gene: TRBV5-6
CDR3 length: 15
J gene: TRBJ1-2
D gene: -
clone size: -
CDR3 DNA: TGTGCCAGCAGCCTGCTGGTACAGCCTAACTATGGCTACACCTTC
CDR3 protein: CASSLLVQPNYGYTF

V gene: TRBV21-1
CDR3 length: 16
J gene: TRBJ2-7
D gene: -
clone size: -
CDR3 DNA: TGTGCCAGCAGCAATGTCCAGGACGTGGATCCCTACGAGCAGTACTTC
CDR3 protein: CASSNVQDVDPYEQYF

V gene: TRBV9
CDR3 length: 15
J gene: TRBJ2-6
D gene: -
clone size: -
CDR3 DNA: TGTGCCAGCAGCCCCCAGGGGTCTGGGGCCAACGTCCTGACTTTC
CDR3 protein: CASSPQGSGANVLTF

V gene: TRBV5-5
CDR3 length: 15
J gene: TRBJ2-3
D gene: -
clone size: -
CDR3 DNA: TGTGCCAGCAGCATACAGTGGGTTAGCACAGATACGCAGTATTTT
CDR3 protein: CASSIQWVSTDTQYF

V gene: TRBV18
CDR3 length: 17
J gene: TRBJ1-2
D gene: -
clone size: -
CDR3 DNA: TGTGCCAGCTCACCACCGCTCAGGGCGAGGCGACCTGGGGGCTACACCTTC
CDR3 protein: CASSPPLRARRPGGYTF

V gene: TRBV6-5
CDR3 length: 14
J gene: TRBJ1-4
D gene: -
clone size: -
CDR3 DNA: TGTGCCAGCAGTTACGCACAGGTTGGCGAAAAACTGTTTTTT
CDR3 protein: CASSYAQVGEKLFF

V gene: TRBV28
CDR3 length: 14
J gene: TRBJ1-5
D gene: TRBD1
clone size: -
CDR3 DNA: TGTGCCAGCAGTCAGACAGGGGCGAGTCAGCCCCAGCATTTT
CDR3 protein: CASSQTGASQPQHF

V gene: TRBV9
CDR3 length: 15
J gene: TRBJ2-7
D gene: -
clone size: -
CDR3 DNA: TGTGCCAGCAGCGTAGCTGCAGGGGCCTCCTACGAGCAGTACTTC
CDR3 protein: CASSVAAGASYEQYF

V gene: TRBV5-8
CDR3 length: 16
J gene: TRBJ1-2
D gene: TRBD1
clone size: -
CDR3 DNA: TGTGCCAGCAGCTTATCCGGGACAGGGAGTTATCGGGGCTACACCTTC
CDR3 protein: CASSLSGTGSYRGYTF

V gene: TRBV9
CDR3 length: 15
J gene: TRBJ1-1
D gene: -
clone size: -
CDR3 DNA: TGTGCCAGCAGCCCCCGAGGACAGACGAACACTGAAGCTTTCTTT
CDR3 protein: CASSPRGQTNTEAFF

V gene: TRBV6-6
CDR3 length: 14
J gene: TRBJ2-7
D gene: -
clone size: -
CDR3 DNA: TGTGCCAGCAGGGACGGACGGAAAACCTACGAGCAGTACTTC
CDR3 protein: CASRDGRKTYEQYF